The source of this T cell receptor beta chain is a study of blood T cell repertoires in COVID-19. Study context: Sources were T cells, B-cell-depleted T cells, or PBMCs; the material itself was cDNA or gDNA.

Notes on this clone: The junction departs from the called germline gene at one end, perhaps through a read error.

In the original processing: From reference gene primer amplification, estimates of nucleated cell counts were derived. Sequencing was performed with immunoSEQ multiplex PCR; in TCRdb, only in-frame clones are kept and a portion is missing. V and J calls and clone size are those listed in that table; D and trimming were worked out from the DNA. Here the sample spans some 130,000 clones, around four fifths being singletons. Germline CDR1 and CDR2: MNHEY and SVGEGT. The CDR3 runs to 12 residues. The sequencing input was peripheral blood. The receptor comes from a man aged 55 to 70 who had recovered from COVID-19. The V gene is TRBV6-2 or TRBV6-3, the J gene TRBJ2-4, with 8 bases that match TRBD1. The CDR3, as DNA: TGTGCCAGCAGTTACTCGGCAGGGGGCATCAACTTC. The encoded protein is CASSYSAGGINF.